This T cell receptor (beta chain) was sequenced in a study of blood T cell repertoires in COVID-19. Study summary: Samples came from the United States, Italy and Spain, spanning acute and convalescent COVID-19. From T cells, B-cell-depleted T cells, or PBMCs came the material, which was cDNA or gDNA.

The CDR3 extends over 13 amino acids. Looked up from germline, CDR1 is SQVTM and CDR2 is ANQGSEA. Trimming took off 7 bases at V and 2 bases at J, with 14 bases between the two ends. Study processing details: Amplification from reference gene primers served as the basis for estimated nucleated cell counts. Clones were sequenced by immunoSEQ multiplex PCR, and TCRdb holds only the in-frame ones, with some missing. V, J and clone size reflect that table, while D and trimming were determined from the DNA. This table holds some 48,000 clones, 65% to 90% found once. The V gene is TRBV29-1, the J gene TRBJ1-1; D is possibly TRBD1 (5 bases). The clonotype comes from a human donor in a cohort sampled during active COVID-19. The specimen was peripheral blood. Written as DNA, the CDR3 is TGCAGCGCCGACCGTGACAGAAACACTGAAGCTTTCTTT. This encodes CSADRDRNTEAFF.